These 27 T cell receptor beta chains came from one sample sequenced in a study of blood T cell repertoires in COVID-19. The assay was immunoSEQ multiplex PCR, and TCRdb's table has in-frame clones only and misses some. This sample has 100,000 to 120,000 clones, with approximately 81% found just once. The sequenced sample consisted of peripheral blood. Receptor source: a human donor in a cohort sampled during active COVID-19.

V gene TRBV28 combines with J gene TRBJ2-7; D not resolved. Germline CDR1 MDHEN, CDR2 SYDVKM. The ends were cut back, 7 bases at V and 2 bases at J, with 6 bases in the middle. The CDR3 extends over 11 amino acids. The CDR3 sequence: CASTGAYEQYF. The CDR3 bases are TGTGCCAGCACCGGAGCCTACGAGCAGTACTTC.

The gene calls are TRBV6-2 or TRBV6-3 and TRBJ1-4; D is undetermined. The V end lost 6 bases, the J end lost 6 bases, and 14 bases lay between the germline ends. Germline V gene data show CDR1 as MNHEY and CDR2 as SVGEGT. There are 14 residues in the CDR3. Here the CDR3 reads CASSAGILDEKLFF. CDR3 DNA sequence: TGTGCCAGCAGCGCGGGAATTCTCGATGAAAAACTGTTTTTT.

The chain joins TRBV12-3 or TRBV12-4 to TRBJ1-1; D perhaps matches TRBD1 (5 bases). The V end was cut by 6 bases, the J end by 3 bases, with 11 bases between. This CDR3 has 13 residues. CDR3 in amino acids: CASRTDGDTEAFF. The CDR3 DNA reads TGTGCCAGCAGGACAGACGGAGACACTGAAGCTTTCTTT.

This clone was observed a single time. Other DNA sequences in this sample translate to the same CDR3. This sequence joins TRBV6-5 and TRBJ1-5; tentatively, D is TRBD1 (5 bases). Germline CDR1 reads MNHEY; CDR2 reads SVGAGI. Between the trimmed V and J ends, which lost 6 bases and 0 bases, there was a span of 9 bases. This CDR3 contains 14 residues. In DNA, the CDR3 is TGTGCCAGCAGGGGGGGGTATAGCAATCAGCCCCAGCATTTT. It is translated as CASRGGYSNQPQHF.

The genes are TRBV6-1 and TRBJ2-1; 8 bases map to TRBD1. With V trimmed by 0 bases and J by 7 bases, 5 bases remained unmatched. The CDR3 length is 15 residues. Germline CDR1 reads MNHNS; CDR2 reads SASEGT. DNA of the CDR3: TGTGCCAGCAGTGAAGCCTGGACAGGGCAGAATGAGCAGTTCTTC. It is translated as CASSEAWTGQNEQFF.

CDR3 sequence: CAISESGLLYNEQFF. The CDR3 DNA follows: TGTGCCATCAGTGAGTCGGGCCTCCTTTACAATGAGCAGTTCTTC. The V call is TRBV10-3, the J call TRBJ2-1; D uncertain. Trimming stripped 0 bases from V and 4 bases from J, with 10 bases between. Germline V gives CDR1 ENHRY, CDR2 SYGVKD. The CDR3 extends over 15 amino acids.

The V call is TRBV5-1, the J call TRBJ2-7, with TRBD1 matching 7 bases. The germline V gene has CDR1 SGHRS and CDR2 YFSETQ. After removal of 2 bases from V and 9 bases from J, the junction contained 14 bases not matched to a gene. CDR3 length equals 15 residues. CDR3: CASSFDSGGAWGQYF. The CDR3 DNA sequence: TGCGCCAGCAGCTTCGACTCAGGGGGAGCGTGGGGGCAGTACTTC.

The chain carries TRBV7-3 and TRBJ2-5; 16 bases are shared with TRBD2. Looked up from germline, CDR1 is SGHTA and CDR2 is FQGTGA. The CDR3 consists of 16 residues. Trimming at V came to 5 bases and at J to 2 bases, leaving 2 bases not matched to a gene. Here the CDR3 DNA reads TGTGCCAGCAGCCCGGGACTAGCGGGGGGGCAAGAGACCCAGTACTTC. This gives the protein CASSPGLAGGQETQYF.

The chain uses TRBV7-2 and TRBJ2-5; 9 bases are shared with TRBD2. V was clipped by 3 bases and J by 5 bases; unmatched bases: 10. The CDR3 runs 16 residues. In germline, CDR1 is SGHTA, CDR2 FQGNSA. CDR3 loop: CASSLGRGGARETQYF. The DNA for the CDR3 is TGTGCCAGCAGCTTGGGTCGCGGGGGGGCCAGGGAGACCCAGTACTTC.

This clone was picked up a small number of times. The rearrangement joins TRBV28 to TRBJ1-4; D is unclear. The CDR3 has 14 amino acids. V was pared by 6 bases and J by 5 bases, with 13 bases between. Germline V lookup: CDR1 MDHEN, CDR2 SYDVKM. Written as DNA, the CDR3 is TGTGCCAGCAGGAACAGTGGTTCCAATGAAAAACTGTTTTTT. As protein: CASRNSGSNEKLFF.

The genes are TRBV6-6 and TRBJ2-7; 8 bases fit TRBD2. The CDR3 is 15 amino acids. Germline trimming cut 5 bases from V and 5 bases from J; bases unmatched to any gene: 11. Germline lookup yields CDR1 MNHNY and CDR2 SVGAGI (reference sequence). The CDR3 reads CASSPALSGAHEQYF. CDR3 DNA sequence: TGTGCCAGCAGTCCGGCCCTTAGCGGGGCTCACGAGCAGTACTTC.

The CDR3 coding sequence is TGTGCCAGCAGCCCCTCACTAGCGGGGGGGCGCGAGACCCAGTACTTC. Translated: CASSPSLAGGRETQYF. This chain uses TRBV7-2 with TRBJ2-5; 13 bases are a match to TRBD2. CDR1 SGHTA and CDR2 FQGNSA come from the germline V gene. This CDR3 has 16 amino acids. Losses at the gene ends were 5 bases for V and 5 bases for J; bases not matched to a gene: 8.

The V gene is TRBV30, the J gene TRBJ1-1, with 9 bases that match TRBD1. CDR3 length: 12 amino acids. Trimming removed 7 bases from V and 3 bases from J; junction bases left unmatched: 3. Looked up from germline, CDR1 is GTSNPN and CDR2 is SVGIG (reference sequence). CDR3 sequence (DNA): TGTGCCTTACAGGGGGCCCACACTGAAGCTTTCTTT. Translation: CALQGAHTEAFF.

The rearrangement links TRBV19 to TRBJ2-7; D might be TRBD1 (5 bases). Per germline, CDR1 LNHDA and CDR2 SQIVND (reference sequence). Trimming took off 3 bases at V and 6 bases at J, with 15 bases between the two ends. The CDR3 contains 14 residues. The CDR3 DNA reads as TGTGCCAGTAGTATTCAGGGCACTAAGCGCGAGCAGTACTTC. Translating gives CASSIQGTKREQYF.

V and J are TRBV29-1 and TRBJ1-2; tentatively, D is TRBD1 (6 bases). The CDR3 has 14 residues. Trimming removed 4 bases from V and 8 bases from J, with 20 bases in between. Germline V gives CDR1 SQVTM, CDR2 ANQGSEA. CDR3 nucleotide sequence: TGCAGCGTTGGCGGACAGTCGGAGGCTATGGGCTACACCTTC. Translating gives CSVGGQSEAMGYTF.

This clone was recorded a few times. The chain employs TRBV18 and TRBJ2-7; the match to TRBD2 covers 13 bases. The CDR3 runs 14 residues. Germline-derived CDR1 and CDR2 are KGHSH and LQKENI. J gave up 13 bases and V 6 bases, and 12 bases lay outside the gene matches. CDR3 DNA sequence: TGTGCCAGCTCCCCCGGGACTAGCGGGGCCACGCCCTACTTC. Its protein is CASSPGTSGATPYF.

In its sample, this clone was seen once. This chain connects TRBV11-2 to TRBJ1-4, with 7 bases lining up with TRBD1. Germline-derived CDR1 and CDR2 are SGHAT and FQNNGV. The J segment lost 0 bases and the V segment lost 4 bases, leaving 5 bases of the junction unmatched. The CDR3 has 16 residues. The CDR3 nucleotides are TGTGCCAGCAGCTCCTTTGGGACAGCAACTAATGAAAAACTGTTTTTT. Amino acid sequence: CASSSFGTATNEKLFF.

CDR3 bases: TGTGCCAGCAGCCGCGGGGAGCAGTACTTC. It yields the protein CASSRGEQYF. The rearrangement joins TRBV21-1 to TRBJ2-7; TRBD2 was called by the table and not checked on the DNA. TRBV21-1 is a pseudogene locus. There are 10 residues in the CDR3.

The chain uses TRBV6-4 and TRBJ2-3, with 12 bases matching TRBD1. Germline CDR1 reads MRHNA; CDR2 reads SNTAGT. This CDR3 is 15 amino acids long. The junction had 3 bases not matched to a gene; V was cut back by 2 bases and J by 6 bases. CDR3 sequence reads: CASSDGTGGRDTQYF. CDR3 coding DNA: TGTGCCAGCAGTGACGGGACAGGGGGCCGGGATACGCAGTATTTT.

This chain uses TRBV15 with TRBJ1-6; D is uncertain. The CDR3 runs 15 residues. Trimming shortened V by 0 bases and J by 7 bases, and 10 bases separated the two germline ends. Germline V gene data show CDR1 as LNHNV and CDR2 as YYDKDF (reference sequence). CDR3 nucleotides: TGTGCCACCAGCAGAGATCCGGGATCAAATTCACCCCTCCACTTT. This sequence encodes CATSRDPGSNSPLHF.

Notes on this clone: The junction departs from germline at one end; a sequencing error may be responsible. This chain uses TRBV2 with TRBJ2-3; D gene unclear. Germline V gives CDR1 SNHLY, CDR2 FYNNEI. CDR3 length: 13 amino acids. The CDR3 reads CASSGSLLSTRYF. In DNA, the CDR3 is TGTGCCAGCAGTGGGTCACTGCTGTCCACGCGGTATTTT.

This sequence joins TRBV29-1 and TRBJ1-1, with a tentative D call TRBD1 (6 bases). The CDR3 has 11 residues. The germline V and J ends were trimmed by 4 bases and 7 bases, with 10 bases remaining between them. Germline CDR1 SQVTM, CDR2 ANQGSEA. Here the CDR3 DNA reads TGCAGCGTTGGGACAGAATATGAAGCTTTCTTT. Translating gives CSVGTEYEAFF.

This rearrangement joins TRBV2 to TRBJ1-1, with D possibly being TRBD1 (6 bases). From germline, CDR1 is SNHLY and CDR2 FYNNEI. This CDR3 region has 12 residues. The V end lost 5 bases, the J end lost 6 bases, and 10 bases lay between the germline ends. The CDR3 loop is CASSPGEAEAFF. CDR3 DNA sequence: TGTGCCAGCAGTCCAGGGGAAGCTGAAGCTTTCTTT.

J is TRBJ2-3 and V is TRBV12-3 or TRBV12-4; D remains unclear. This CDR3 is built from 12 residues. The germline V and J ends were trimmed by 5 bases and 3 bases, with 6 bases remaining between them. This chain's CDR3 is CASSPGTDTQYF. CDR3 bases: TGTGCCAGCAGTCCAGGAACAGATACGCAGTATTTT.

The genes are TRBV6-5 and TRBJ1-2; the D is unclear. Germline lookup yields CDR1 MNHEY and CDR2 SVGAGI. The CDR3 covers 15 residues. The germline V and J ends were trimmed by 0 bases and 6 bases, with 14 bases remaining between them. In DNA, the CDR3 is TGTGCCAGCAGTTACTCAGGGTCAGGAGGTGATGGCTACACCTTC. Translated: CASSYSGSGGDGYTF.

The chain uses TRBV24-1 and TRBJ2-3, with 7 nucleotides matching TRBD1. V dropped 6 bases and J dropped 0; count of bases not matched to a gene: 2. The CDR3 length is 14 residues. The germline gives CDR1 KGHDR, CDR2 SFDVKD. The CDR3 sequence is CATSKGQSTDTQYF. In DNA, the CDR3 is TGTGCCACCAGTAAGGGACAGAGCACAGATACGCAGTATTTT.

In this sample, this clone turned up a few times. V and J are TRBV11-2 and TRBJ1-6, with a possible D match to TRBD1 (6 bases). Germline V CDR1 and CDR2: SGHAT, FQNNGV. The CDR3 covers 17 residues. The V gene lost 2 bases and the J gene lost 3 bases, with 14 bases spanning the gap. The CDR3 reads CASSLNRARYYNSPLHF. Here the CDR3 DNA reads TGTGCCAGCAGCTTAAACAGGGCACGCTACTATAATTCACCCCTCCACTTT.